The 14 T cell receptor beta chains presented below share a single source sample, sequenced in a study of prognosis after radiotherapy for stage I lung cancer. Template was genomic DNA; TCR beta CDR3 amplified in two multiplex PCR rounds. The first round of PCR was done with primers that matched each TRBV and TRBJ gene. One entry per CDR3 protein, called by TCRdb with MiXCR from the multiplex PCR reads. The sample shows fewer than 40,000 distinct CDR3 sequences, 25% to 40% of them seen only once. Sequences were derived from PBMCs, sampled before or after stereotactic body radiation therapy (not recorded which). These receptors came from a donor of 50 years or more with non-small cell lung cancer.

This clonotype was observed many times. The CDR3 DNA reads as TGTGCCAGCAGTTTATCCCTCGGTGTGGGCGGCTACACCTTC. Translation: CASSLSLGVGGYTF. The J gene is TRBJ1-2, the V gene TRBV27; D gene unclear. From germline, CDR1 is MNHEY and CDR2 SMNVEV (reference sequence). This CDR3 is 14 amino acids long. V was trimmed by 0 bases and J by 8 bases, leaving 13 bases between them.

With respect to this clonotype: This may come from a read error, since a much larger clone is one base off. The chain recombines TRBV3-1 with TRBJ2-3; D remains ambiguous. The J call could be wrong; TRBJ1-5 is a better fit for the DNA end. There are 12 residues in the CDR3. The germline V gene encodes CDR1 LGHDT and CDR2 YNNKEL (reference sequence). CDR3 sequence: CASSQVPDTQHF. In DNA, the CDR3 is TGTGCCAGCAGCCAAGTCCCAGATACGCAGCATTTT.

This chain links TRBV27 with TRBJ2-7, with D unresolved. V was cut by 2 bases and J by 0 bases, with 17 bases left in between. Germline V gene data show CDR1 as MNHEY and CDR2 as SMNVEV (reference sequence). The CDR3 contains 17 residues. The CDR3 bases are TGTGCCAGCAGTTTAGGTAGTCAACGAATCATCTCCTACGAGCAGTACTTC. It translates to CASSLGSQRIISYEQYF.

The rearrangement links TRBV15 to TRBJ2-1; D might be TRBD2 (6 bases). V lost 3 bases to trimming and J lost 10 bases, with 22 bases between them. This CDR3 region has 16 residues. The germline gives CDR1 LNHNV, CDR2 YYDKDF (reference sequence). CDR3 nucleotides: TGTGCCACCAGCAGCCCGACTAGAGAGCGTTTCAGCGAGCAGTTCTTC. The encoded protein is CATSSPTRERFSEQFF. The complete variable domain, with remaining parts taken from reference TRBV15 and TRBJ2-1, reads DAMVIQNPRYQVTQFGKPVTLSCSQTLNHNVMYWYQQKSSQAPKLLFHYYDKDFNNEADTPDNFQSRRPNTSFCFLDIRSPGLGDTAMYLCATSSPTRERFSEQFFGPGTRLTVL.

This clonotype has ten or more counts. The chain couples TRBV11-2 to TRBJ1-1; tentative D call: TRBD1 (6 bases). V lost 0 bases to trimming and J lost 11 bases, with 16 bases between them. The CDR3 length is 14 residues. From germline, CDR1 is SGHAT and CDR2 FQNNGV. CDR3 amino acids: CASSLEGAGGKAFF. In nucleotides, the CDR3 is TGTGCCAGCAGCTTAGAGGGGGCTGGTGGTAAGGCTTTCTTT.

There are many counts of this clonotype. The rearrangement uses TRBV10-2 and TRBJ1-2; D is unresolved. Germline V gene lookup returns CDR1 WSHSY and CDR2 SAAADI. V dropped 10 bases and J dropped 2 bases, with 11 bases sitting between them. This CDR3 is 12 amino acids long. This CDR3 is CATSSPNYGYTF. CDR3 DNA: TGCGCCACCTCATCCCCGAACTATGGCTACACCTTC.

V is TRBV24-1 and J is TRBJ2-2; the D call may be TRBD1 or TRBD2 (6 bases each). This CDR3 has 14 residues. CDR1 is KGHDR and CDR2 is SFDVKD in the germline V gene. V shed 5 bases and J shed 9 bases, with 15 bases lying between them. The CDR3: CATSVRGQAWELFF. In nucleotides, the CDR3 is TGTGCCACCAGTGTTCGGGGGCAGGCCTGGGAGCTGTTTTTT.

This clonotype was seen at least ten times. J is TRBJ1-3 and V is TRBV5-5; tentative D call: TRBD1 (6 bases). The CDR3 runs to 15 residues. From germline, CDR1 is SGHKS and CDR2 YYEKEE (reference sequence). Trimming removed 1 base at V and 3 bases at J, with 11 bases between. This CDR3 reads CASSLRGLGGNTIYF. The CDR3 region has the DNA TGTGCCAGCAGCTTGCGGGGGCTTGGTGGAAACACCATATATTTT.

In this sample, this clonotype turned up many times. The chain joins TRBV4-1 to TRBJ1-3; D gene ambiguous. This CDR3 comprises 15 residues. Germline CDR1 reads MGHRA; CDR2 reads YSYEKL. V lost 0 bases and J 4 bases, leaving 10 bases between the germline ends. CDR3 sequence: CASSQDRYLGNTIYF. Here the CDR3 DNA reads TGCGCCAGCAGCCAAGATAGGTACTTGGGAAACACCATATATTTT.

The genes are TRBV30 and TRBJ1-1, with no clear D. V lost 6 bases to trimming and J lost 2 bases, with 13 bases between them. Germline CDR1 is GTSNPN and CDR2 is SVGIG (reference sequence). CDR3 length: 13 amino acids. The chain's CDR3 is CACRQLVNTEAFF. The CDR3 DNA follows: TGTGCCTGCCGGCAGCTCGTTAACACTGAAGCTTTCTTT. Variable domain in full (rest from reference TRBV30 and TRBJ1-1): SQTIHQWPATLVQPVGSPLSLECTVEGTSNPNLYWYRQAAGRGLQLLFYSVGIGQISSEVPQNLSASRPQDRQFILSSKKLLLSDSGFYLCACRQLVNTEAFFGQGTRLTVV.

Turning to this clonotype: With a much larger clone just one base away, this may be a read error. The V gene is TRBV6-4, the J gene TRBJ2-1; D may match TRBD1 or TRBD2 (5 bases each). The CDR3 runs 15 residues. CDR1 and CDR2 (germline): MRHNA, SNTAGT. Trimming removed 2 bases at V and 9 bases at J, with 17 bases between. In DNA form, the CDR3 reads TGTGCCAGCAGTGACACGGACGGGGATAGGGGTGAGCAGTTCTTC. Amino acids: CASSDTDGDRGEQFF.

This clonotype was counted many times. The rearrangement links TRBV7-6 to TRBJ2-1, with D perhaps matching TRBD2 (6 bases). Germline V lookup: CDR1 SGHVS, CDR2 FNYEAQ. The CDR3 spans 15 residues. The ends were cut back, 1 base at V and 3 bases at J, with 10 bases in the middle. The CDR3 DNA reads as TGTGCCAGCAGCTTAGAGGTTAGCGGCTACAATGAGCAGTTCTTC. Amino acid sequence: CASSLEVSGYNEQFF.

The chain is built from TRBV25-1 and TRBJ1-1; 9 bases fit TRBD1. The ends lost 5 bases at V and 3 bases at J; junction bases unmatched: 7. The germline V gene encodes CDR1 MGHDK and CDR2 SYGVNS. This CDR3 spans 15 amino acids. As DNA, the CDR3 is TGTGCCAGCAGTACCCGGGACAGGGCAGACACTGAAGCTTTCTTT. Its translation is CASSTRDRADTEAFF.

This sequence joins TRBV7-9 and TRBJ1-2, with 8 positions matching TRBD1. The CDR3 has 16 amino acids. Germline CDR1 is SEHNR and CDR2 is FQNEAQ (reference sequence). V dropped 4 bases and J dropped 8; count of bases not matched to a gene: 15. CDR3 DNA sequence: TGTGCCAGCAGCTCGCCGGGACAGGTCGTTGGTGGAGGCTACACCTTC. As protein: CASSSPGQVVGGGYTF.